A selection of T cell receptor beta chains follows, all from one sample in a study of T cell changes during pregnancy in multiple sclerosis. TCRdb's table, derived via immunoSEQ multiplex PCR, lists solely in-frame clones and lacks some. The data show under 70,000 clones, roughly 92% seen once. The source was peripheral blood, collected in the third trimester of pregnancy. The receptors originated from a female donor in good health, enrolled as a control in a pregnancy study. The conserved cysteine and the conserved F or W are not part of the CDR3 here. A D gene is named only where the DNA matches it firmly.

V | D | CDR3
TRBV14 | TRBD2 | ASSQGVGLGARTQY
TRBV9 | . | ASSVARNTEAF
TRBV15 | . | ATSRDRGEQF
TRBV11-2 | . | ASSLNRDEQY
TRBV6-6 | . | ASSYAQENSGNTIY
TRBV7-2 | . | ASSPRDHQPQH
TRBV4-1 | . | ASSHAGLRRNSPLH
TRBV28 | TRBD1 | ASTDTGQGPYNEQF
TRBV7-3 | TRBD2 | ASSLSSGRAGEQF
TRBV11-2 | . | ASSQDSGSGANVLT
TRBV25-1 | TRBD1 | ASSEGAGQGAHEQY
TRBV7-6 | . | ASSLGGDTIY
TRBV15 | TRBD2 | ATSRVAGGVTDTQY
TRBV6-5 | . | ASSYSTPRLAEKLF
TRBV11-2 | . | ASLFSGGREQF
TRBV2 | TRBD1 | ATGTAQETQY
TRBV5-6 | . | ASSIGKLYEQY
TRBV5-4 | TRBD2 | ASSLGLAGGEQETQY
TRBV4-2 | TRBD1 | ASSQASAGQLELF
TRBV23-1 | TRBD1 | ASSQNPPDRAPGGEETQY
TRBV19 | TRBD2 | ASSKSGTNEQF
TRBV25-1 | . | ASSERDGGDTQY
TRBV4-2 | TRBD1 | ASSQGVGTGDYNEQF
TRBV6-1 | . | ASSDPQGTGSGDGYT
TRBV10-3 | . | AISVGAGNQPQH
TRBV6-6 | TRBD1 | ASSYTGGTGELF
TRBV2 | TRBD1 | ASQTGVVFPRYEQY
TRBV27 | TRBD2 | ASSTSGRTDTQY
TRBV6-1 | . | ATARAGSKNTEAF
TRBV7-8 | . | ASSFPGGRQTQY
TRBV6-1 | . | ASSLGGTEAYEQY
TRBV9 | . | ASSAPTGPYGYT
TRBV4-3 | . | ASSQGTLSYEQY
TRBV6-5 | TRBD1 | ASSYADRVHYGYT
TRBV15 | . | ATSTYGGNGNTIY
TRBV6-5 | TRBD1 | ASSVDRDGGYT
TRBV9 | TRBD1 | ASSEGDRGKETQY
TRBV10-3 | TRBD2 | ASGREGHNEQF
TRBV6-5 | . | ASSYSGLAPATQY
TRBV7-9 | TRBD1 | ARPRGQYSYNEQF
TRBV30 | . | AWSVAGNTEAF
TRBV19 | TRBD2 | ASSMPSGGIRTDTQY
TRBV14 | . | ASSPVGHYEQY
TRBV19 | . | ASSISSGSTNEKLF
TRBV7-6 | TRBD2 | ASSLGASGRSNEQF
TRBV4-2 | TRBD2 | ASSKTSGSYEQY
TRBV5-6 | . | ASSAADAGRKKLF
TRBV28 | . | ASSQGQRPRDYGYT
TRBV7-3 | . | ASSSTPGQPQH
TRBV5-1 | TRBD2 | ASSLGTSGDEQY
TRBV29-1 | TRBD1 | SVDWDRGYGYT